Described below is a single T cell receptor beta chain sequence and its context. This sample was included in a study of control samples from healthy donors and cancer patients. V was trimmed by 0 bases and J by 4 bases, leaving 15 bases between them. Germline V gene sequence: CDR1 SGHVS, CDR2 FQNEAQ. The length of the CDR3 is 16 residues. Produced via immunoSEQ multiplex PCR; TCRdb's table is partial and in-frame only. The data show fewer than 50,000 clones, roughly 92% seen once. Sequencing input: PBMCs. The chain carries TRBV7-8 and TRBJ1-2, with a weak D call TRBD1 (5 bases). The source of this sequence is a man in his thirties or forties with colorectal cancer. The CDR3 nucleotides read TGTGCCAGCAGCTTAGCGAGGGGACCGAATTCCTATGGCTACACCTTC. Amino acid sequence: CASSLARGPNSYGYTF.